Presented here are 15 T cell receptor beta chains from one specimen sequenced in a study of shared clonotypes between healthy human individuals. TCRdb's copy holds only in-frame clones and misses some; the assay was immunoSEQ multiplex PCR. The sample has roughly 1,000,000 clones, around three quarters seen once. The source material was memory CD4+ T cells from PBMCs. Subset of the sample: CD45RA-negative fraction. These TCRs come from a young man in good health. Some clones in this sample may be carry-over from other donors' samples.

CDR3 in amino acids: CASSYGTEPNNEQFF. In nucleotides, the CDR3 is TGTGCCAGCAGCTACGGGACAGAGCCCAACAATGAGCAGTTCTTC. V and J are TRBV5-6 and TRBJ2-1, with 7 positions matching TRBD1. The germline CDR1 and CDR2 sequences are SGHDT and YYEEEE. The V gene end was trimmed by 3 bases and the J gene end by 5 bases; junction bases not matched to a gene: 8. This CDR3 is 15 amino acids long.

Of note for this clone: A single base is all that separates this from a far larger clone, so a read error is likely. V is TRBV30 and J is TRBJ2-7; 8 bases agree with TRBD1. The last part of the DNA fits TRBJ2-5 better; the J call may be wrong. The CDR3 extends over 12 amino acids. Germline CDR1 reads GTSNPN; CDR2 reads SVGIG (reference sequence). The CDR3 loop is CALQGGKGTQYF. CDR3 in DNA: TGTGCCTTACAGGGGGGAAAAGGGACCCAGTACTTC.

A single count supports this clone. This sequence joins TRBV28 and TRBJ1-1; D gene uncertain. The germline V and J ends were trimmed by 7 bases and 5 bases, with 5 bases remaining between them. Germline-derived CDR1 and CDR2 are MDHEN and SYDVKM. The length of the CDR3 is 10 residues. CDR3 amino acids: CASIDTEAFF. CDR3 bases: TGTGCCAGCATTGATACTGAAGCTTTCTTT. Combining the CDR3 with reference TRBV28 and TRBJ1-1 gives the whole variable domain DVKVTQSSRYLVKRTGEKVFLECVQDMDHENMFWYRQDPGLGLRLIYFSYDVKMKEKGDIPEGYSVSREKKERFSLILESASTNQTSMYLCASIDTEAFFGQGTRLTVV.

The chain couples TRBV28 to TRBJ1-4; D perhaps matches TRBD1 (6 bases). CDR3 size: 13 residues. Germline V CDR1 and CDR2: MDHEN, SYDVKM. The ends were cut back, 6 bases at V and 7 bases at J, with 12 bases in the middle. The CDR3 protein is CASRRPRGEKLFF. DNA of the CDR3: TGTGCCAGCAGGAGACCCAGGGGTGAAAAACTGTTTTTT.

This sequence joins TRBV5-4 and TRBJ2-1, with 7 bases identical to TRBD2. V lost 3 bases, J lost 6 bases, and 6 bases stayed unmatched. CDR3 length: 14 amino acids. Germline V gives CDR1 SGHNT, CDR2 YYREEE (reference sequence). This chain's CDR3 is CASSSPTSSNEQFF. The CDR3 DNA reads TGTGCCAGCAGCTCCCCGACTAGCTCCAATGAGCAGTTCTTC.

This clone was detected many times. The V and J genes are TRBV10-2 and TRBJ2-2; 9 bases agree with TRBD2. J gave up 4 bases and V 3 bases, and 6 bases lay outside the gene matches. The V gene's germline CDR1 is WSHSY and CDR2 SAAADI. The CDR3 length is 16 residues. The CDR3 here is CASSDRSGSGTGELFF. CDR3 sequence (DNA): TGCGCCAGCAGTGACCGTAGCGGGAGTGGCACCGGGGAGCTGTTTTTT.

This chain connects TRBV7-3 to TRBJ2-6, with D unclear. Looked up from germline, CDR1 is SGHTA and CDR2 is FQGTGA. The CDR3 extends over 15 amino acids. The V and J ends lost 4 bases and 2 bases respectively, with 9 bases between them. CDR3 nucleotides: TGTGCCAGCAGCTACCAGTCGGCTGGGGCCAACGTCCTGACTTTC. Translating gives CASSYQSAGANVLTF.

The rearrangement joins TRBV5-1 to TRBJ2-7; unclear D gene. Deletions cut 0 bases from V and 3 bases from J, with 10 bases between. The CDR3 spans 14 residues. CDR1 and CDR2 (germline): SGHRS, YFSETQ. For the CDR3, the DNA is TGCGCCAGCAGCTTGGGTGTCGCGTTCTACGAGCAGTACTTC. It yields the protein CASSLGVAFYEQYF. Full variable domain (remainder filled in from reference TRBV5-1 and TRBJ2-7): KAGVTQTPRYLIKTRGQQVTLSCSPISGHRSVSWYQQTPGQGLQFLFEYFSETQRNKGNFPGRFSGRQFSNSRSEMNVSTLELGDSALYLCASSLGVAFYEQYFGPGTRLTVT.

V usage is TRBV4-1 and J usage is TRBJ1-4; 8 bases align to TRBD1. The CDR3 has 15 amino acids. Trimming removed 3 bases from V and 3 bases from J; junction bases left unmatched: 3. Germline lookup yields CDR1 MGHRA and CDR2 YSYEKL. The CDR3, as DNA: TGCGCCAGCAGCCACTTACAGGGGGCTAATGAAAAACTGTTTTTT. Its translation: CASSHLQGANEKLFF.

The CDR3 nucleotides read TGTGCCAGCAGTGAAGCAGGATCTGGCTACACCTTC. Amino acids: CASSEAGSGYTF. The rearrangement links TRBV2 to TRBJ1-2, with D unclear. CDR3 length equals 12 residues. Germline V gene lookup returns CDR1 SNHLY and CDR2 FYNNEI. The germline V and J ends were trimmed by 0 bases and 7 bases, with 6 bases remaining between them.

The J gene is TRBJ2-7, the V gene TRBV18; the match to TRBD1 covers 9 bases. V shed 1 base, J shed 7 bases, and the junction held 5 bases outside the gene matches. CDR1 is KGHSH and CDR2 is LQKENI in the germline V gene. The CDR3 consists of 14 residues. CDR3 sequence reads: CASSPRTGDDEQYF. The CDR3 DNA reads TGTGCCAGCTCACCACGGACAGGGGATGATGAGCAGTACTTC.

As for this clone: Within the sample, other DNA sequences also encode this same CDR3. V gene TRBV6-5 combines with J gene TRBJ1-1; D is uncertain. Germline assignment: CDR1 MNHEY and CDR2 SVGAGI. The V end was cut by 0 bases, the J end by 8 bases, with 10 bases between. The CDR3 consists of 13 residues. The CDR3 here is CASSYSRGREAFF. The CDR3, as DNA: TGTGCCAGCAGTTACTCTCGAGGCAGAGAAGCTTTCTTT.

The rearrangement links TRBV7-9 to TRBJ2-1; TRBD2 matches at 14 bases. V was clipped by 5 bases and J by 9 bases; unmatched bases: 9. The CDR3 is made up of 16 amino acids. Germline CDR1 SEHNR, CDR2 FQNEAQ (reference sequence). The CDR3 protein is CASSRRGTSGSTEQFF. In nucleotides, the CDR3 is TGTGCCAGCAGCAGACGGGGGACTAGCGGGAGCACTGAGCAGTTCTTC. Together with reference TRBV7-9 and TRBJ2-1, the CDR3 gives the full variable domain: DTGVSQNPRHKITKRGQNVTFRCDPISEHNRLYWYRQTLGQGPEFLTYFQNEAQLEKSRLLSDRFSAERPKGSFSTLEIQRTEQGDSAMYLCASSRRGTSGSTEQFFGPGTRLTVL.

This clone was seen ten or more times. The sample holds other DNA sequences that translate to the same CDR3. The V and J genes are TRBV11-2 and TRBJ1-5; D gene ambiguous. Germline values: CDR1 SGHAT, CDR2 FQNNGV. This CDR3 has 13 amino acids. V lost 5 bases and J lost 5, with 10 bases in between. The CDR3 sequence: CASSPDGDQPQHF. For the CDR3, the DNA is TGTGCCAGCAGCCCTGACGGTGATCAGCCCCAGCATTTT.

This clone was observed once. This chain links TRBV9 with TRBJ2-3; D uncertain. The germline CDR1 and CDR2 sequences are SGDLS and YYNGEE. This CDR3 comprises 12 residues. Deletions cut 4 bases from V and 2 bases from J, with 5 bases between. The CDR3 protein is CASSQHTDTQYF. CDR3 bases: TGTGCCAGCAGCCAACACACAGATACGCAGTATTTT.